This T cell receptor (beta chain) was found in a study of cytomegalovirus exposure and HLA in healthy donors. Study-level findings and limits: Across donors, most TCRs were seen rarely, yet some public ones were widespread. The study labeled approximately 150 TCR beta chains cytomegalovirus-associated.

This clone was counted ten times or more. Its specificity is unknown. Data came from immunoSEQ multiplex PCR; TCRdb stores just in-frame clones and leaves some out. Of 150,000 to 180,000 clones listed, 86% are singletons. Germline CDR1 reads MNHNS; CDR2 reads SASEGT. This CDR3 has 15 amino acids. Trimming cost V 6 bases and J 4 bases; bases outside gene matches: 6. This clonotype was obtained from a man aged 18-30 years in good health and CMV-seropositive. This chain joins TRBV6-1 and TRBJ2-2; 9 positions match TRBD2. The sample comprised PBMCs. Written as DNA, the CDR3 is TGTGCCAGCAGCCTTAGCGGGAGTACCACCGGGGAGCTGTTTTTT. Its translation: CASSLSGSTTGELFF.